This entry features one TCR beta chain sequence. Produced via immunoSEQ multiplex PCR; TCRdb's table is partial and in-frame only. The sample carries approximately 360,000 clones, approximately 89% recorded once. Donors were grouped by their self-reported clinical history. V lost 6 bases and J 2 bases, leaving 16 bases between the germline ends. In germline, CDR1 is SGHVS, CDR2 FNYEAQ. The CDR3 runs to 16 residues. The record originates from a study of blood T cell repertoires in COVID-19. The TCR originated in a man aged 35 to 55 in a cohort exposed to, infected with or recovered from COVID-19 (not recorded which). The specimen was PBMCs or T cells enriched from blood (not recorded which). The rearrangement joins TRBV7-6 to TRBJ2-2; tentative D call: TRBD1 (5 bases). Written as DNA, the CDR3 is TGTGCCAGCAGTCGCCCCCCGGACACCAACACCGGGGAGCTGTTTTTT. Protein: CASSRPPDTNTGELFF.